This T cell receptor (beta chain) was sequenced during a study of identical twins. One entry per CDR3 protein, called by TCRdb with MiXCR from the 5' RACE reads. The sample holds 400,000 to 500,000 distinct CDR3 sequences; under 20% are singletons and the top ten take about 12%. The sample consisted of naive T cells sorted from blood. The origin of this receptor is a man aged 50-59 years in good health.

The CDR3 protein is CASSFGAVNTGELFF. The CDR3 bases are TGTGCCAGCAGTTTTGGGGCCGTGAACACCGGGGAGCTGTTTTTT. The chain combines TRBV12-3 or TRBV12-4 with TRBJ2-2, with D possibly TRBD1 on 5 matching bases. The V gene lost 3 bases and the J gene lost 1 base, with 9 bases spanning the gap. The CDR3 is 15 residues long.